Following are 30 T cell receptor beta chains from one sample sequenced in a study of beta chain features in type 1 diabetes. Isolated RNA was reverse transcribed in full, so expressed TCRB transcripts were sequenced. Method: immunoSEQ multiplex PCR; TCRdb's copy keeps in-frame clones and lacks some. The table lists almost 350,000 clones, less than 20% of them singletons. The sequenced material came from naive CD4+ T cells from blood. The receptors were gathered from a woman between 18 and 30 years old in good health.

This chain links TRBV5-4 with TRBJ2-1; 7 bases agree with TRBD1. Germline-derived CDR1 and CDR2 are SGHNT and YYREEE (reference sequence). Losses at the gene ends were 4 bases for V and 10 bases for J; bases not matched to a gene: 5. The CDR3 is 12 amino acids. CDR3 sequence reads: CASSLQGEEQFF. CDR3 DNA sequence: TGTGCCAGCAGCCTCCAGGGGGAGGAGCAGTTCTTC.

This clone was detected only a few times. This chain uses TRBV29-1 with TRBJ2-3, with D tentatively TRBD1 (6 bases). The CDR3 is 15 residues long. Trimming cost V 6 bases and J 5 bases, with 21 bases left between them. The germline V gene has CDR1 SQVTM and CDR2 ANQGSEA. CDR3 sequence reads: CSVPGTNLRRDTQYF. DNA for the CDR3: TGCAGCGTCCCCGGGACAAATCTCAGAAGAGATACGCAGTATTTT.

The chain is built from TRBV29-1 and TRBJ2-5, with D maybe TRBD1 (5 bases). This CDR3 contains 12 residues. Germline CDR1 SQVTM, CDR2 ANQGSEA. V was pared by 7 bases and J by 4 bases, with 13 bases between. Here the CDR3 DNA reads TGCAGCGGGGGCGGTCCTGGAGAGACCCAGTACTTC. Protein product: CSGGGPGETQYF.

The rearrangement joins TRBV2 to TRBJ2-7, with TRBD2 as a possible D gene (5 bases). The CDR3 is made up of 14 amino acids. CDR1 is SNHLY, CDR2 FYNNEI, per germline. Trimming stripped 3 bases from V and 2 bases from J, with 11 bases between. The CDR3: CASSELASTYEQYF. The CDR3 nucleotides read TGTGCCAGCAGTGAGTTAGCGAGCACCTACGAGCAGTACTTC.

The table lists this clone with a few counts. This rearrangement joins TRBV30 to TRBJ2-3; no clear D gene. The V and J ends lost 3 bases and 8 bases respectively, with 12 bases between them. The germline V gene encodes CDR1 GTSNPN and CDR2 SVGIG (reference sequence). CDR3 size: 12 residues. The CDR3 loop is CAWRDTDTTQYF. In DNA, the CDR3 is TGTGCCTGGAGGGATACAGATACTACGCAGTATTTT.

With respect to this clone: A read error may produce the germline difference seen at one junction end. CDR3 bases: TGTGCCAGCAGTGAAGCGCCAGGTACCGGGACAAGCGACTTC. Residues: CASSEAPGTGTSDF. J is TRBJ2-5 and V is TRBV2; D is perhaps TRBD1 (6 bases). Germline V lookup: CDR1 SNHLY, CDR2 FYNNEI. The CDR3 covers 14 residues.

This clone was seen a few times. The chain is built from TRBV7-9 and TRBJ2-5, with D unclear. There are 12 residues in the CDR3. Per germline, CDR1 SEHNR and CDR2 FQNEAQ (reference sequence). V was clipped by 5 bases and J by 4 bases, with 8 bases between them. The CDR3 sequence: CASSPLAETQYF. CDR3 coding DNA: TGTGCCAGCAGCCCATTAGCAGAGACCCAGTACTTC.

The chain recombines TRBV19 with TRBJ1-5; no clear D. This CDR3 comprises 14 residues. V was pared by 5 bases and J by 5 bases, with 13 bases between. Germline V lookup: CDR1 LNHDA, CDR2 SQIVND (reference sequence). The CDR3 spells CASSPGYGDQPQHF. The CDR3 DNA is TGTGCCAGTAGTCCGGGGTATGGTGATCAGCCCCAGCATTTT.

The rearrangement joins TRBV4-1 to TRBJ2-3; D is unclear. This CDR3 has 18 residues. The ends were cut back, 0 bases at V and 2 bases at J, with 18 bases in the middle. From germline, CDR1 is MGHRA and CDR2 YSYEKL. The CDR3: CASSQDPDLAAYTDTQYF. DNA of the CDR3: TGCGCCAGCAGCCAAGATCCCGACCTGGCGGCCTACACAGATACGCAGTATTTT.

The V gene is TRBV11-2, the J gene TRBJ2-7; D may be TRBD2 (5 bases). CDR3 length: 16 amino acids. Germline loops: CDR1 SGHAT, CDR2 FQNNGV. Trimming cost V 4 bases and J 0 bases, with 16 bases left between them. The CDR3 DNA follows: TGTGCCAGCAGCTCCCGAGGAAAGCGGTTCTCCTACGAGCAGTACTTC. This gives the protein CASSSRGKRFSYEQYF.

This rearrangement joins TRBV2 to TRBJ2-7, with TRBD1 identical over 8 bases. CDR3 length: 12 residues. CDR1 and CDR2 (germline): SNHLY, FYNNEI. V lost 5 bases, J lost 5 bases, and 2 bases stayed unmatched. The CDR3 DNA is TGTGCCAGCAGTACGGACAGGGACGAGCAGTACTTC. Translating gives CASSTDRDEQYF.

This clone has a handful of counts. The chain combines TRBV7-9 with TRBJ2-1; no clear D gene. The length of the CDR3 is 12 residues. Germline CDR1 SEHNR, CDR2 FQNEAQ (reference sequence). The germline V and J ends were trimmed by 1 base and 8 bases, with 6 bases remaining between them. CDR3 protein: CASSLGGYEQFF. As DNA, the CDR3 is TGTGCCAGCAGCTTAGGAGGCTATGAGCAGTTCTTC. The whole variable domain, filled in from reference TRBV7-9 and TRBJ2-1, reads DTGVSQNPRHKITKRGQNVTFRCDPISEHNRLYWYRQTLGQGPEFLTYFQNEAQLEKSRLLSDRFSAERPKGSFSTLEIQRTEQGDSAMYLCASSLGGYEQFFGPGTRLTVL.

The V gene is TRBV28, the J gene TRBJ2-2, with D maybe TRBD1 (5 bases). The V end was cut by 6 bases, the J end by 2 bases, with 16 bases between. The CDR3 totals 16 residues. CDR1 MDHEN and CDR2 SYDVKM come from the germline V gene. The CDR3 loop reads CASSEGAAPNTGELFF. The DNA for the CDR3 is TGTGCCAGCAGCGAAGGGGCCGCTCCTAACACCGGGGAGCTGTTTTTT.

The sample holds a few counts of this clone. The V gene is TRBV5-1, the J gene TRBJ2-3, with 11 bases matching TRBD2. Germline CDR1 and CDR2: SGHRS and YFSETQ. This CDR3 contains 15 residues. V trimming: 4 bases; J trimming: 5 bases; junction bases outside the gene matches: 6. CDR3 loop: CASSRGTSGKDTQYF. CDR3 coding DNA: TGCGCCAGCAGCCGAGGGACTAGCGGAAAAGATACGCAGTATTTT. Drawing the rest from reference TRBV5-1 and TRBJ2-3, the complete variable domain is KAGVTQTPRYLIKTRGQQVTLSCSPISGHRSVSWYQQTPGQGLQFLFEYFSETQRNKGNFPGRFSGRQFSNSRSEMNVSTLELGDSALYLCASSRGTSGKDTQYFGPGTRLTVL.

This clone was seen a few times. This chain joins TRBV29-1 and TRBJ1-2; D is perhaps TRBD1 (6 bases). The CDR3 length is 16 residues. Trimming took 5 bases from V and 4 from J, leaving 23 bases between them. The V gene's germline CDR1 is SQVTM and CDR2 ANQGSEA. The CDR3 here is CSVSTTGADPIYGYTF. The CDR3 nucleotides are TGCAGCGTTTCAACGACAGGCGCCGACCCCATCTATGGCTACACCTTC.

This clone has just a few counts. The genes are TRBV7-2 and TRBJ2-6, with 10 nucleotides matching TRBD1. The germline V gene encodes CDR1 SGHTA and CDR2 FQGNSA. The V segment lost 0 bases and the J segment 4 bases; nucleotides outside the gene matches: 9. The CDR3 has 19 amino acids. CDR3 nucleotide sequence: TGTGCCAGCAGCTTAGCCTTCCCGGGACAGGGGTGGGGGGCCAACGTCCTGACTTTC. Encoded protein: CASSLAFPGQGWGANVLTF.

The CDR3 spells CASSLALAGAANTGELFF. CDR3 nucleotide sequence: TGTGCCAGCAGCTTAGCGCTAGCGGGAGCCGCGAACACCGGGGAGCTGTTTTTT. The rearrangement joins TRBV7-2 to TRBJ2-2; 10 positions agree with TRBD2. CDR3 length: 18 residues. J was trimmed by 0 bases and V by 0 bases; bases with no gene match: 4. The germline V gene encodes CDR1 SGHTA and CDR2 FQGNSA.

This clone was seen more than once but under ten times. The chain links TRBV19 to TRBJ2-5, with unresolved D. V lost 3 bases and J lost 0, with 8 bases in between. CDR1 and CDR2 from the germline V gene are LNHDA and SQIVND (reference sequence). This CDR3 has 14 amino acids. The CDR3 is CASSISRYQETQYF. CDR3 DNA sequence: TGTGCCAGTAGTATCTCCAGGTACCAAGAGACCCAGTACTTC.

This clone was detected only a few times. The CDR3 DNA follows: TGCGCCAGCAGCAAAGGGACAGCAAGCTCCTACGAGCAGTACTTC. This gives the protein CASSKGTASSYEQYF. The chain employs TRBV5-1 and TRBJ2-7; TRBD1 matches 7 bases. The germline V gene has CDR1 SGHRS and CDR2 YFSETQ. The CDR3 extends over 15 amino acids. V was clipped by 4 bases and J by 0 bases; unmatched bases: 7.

This chain joins TRBV18 and TRBJ2-5; D is unclear. The V gene lost 0 bases and the J gene lost 5 bases, with 10 bases spanning the gap. This CDR3 region has 14 residues. The germline CDR1 and CDR2 sequences are KGHSH and LQKENI. CDR3 sequence: CASSPPSKVETQYF. The CDR3 nucleotides read TGTGCCAGCTCACCACCTAGCAAGGTGGAGACCCAGTACTTC.

This clone came up a few times. The genes are TRBV9 and TRBJ2-3; the D gene is possibly TRBD1 (5 bases). Trimming pared 0 bases from V and 6 bases from J, leaving 11 bases between. CDR1 SGDLS and CDR2 YYNGEE come from the germline V gene. CDR3 size: 14 residues. The CDR3 bases are TGTGCCAGCAGCGTAGCTGTGGGGCAGGATACGCAGTATTTT. The encoded protein is CASSVAVGQDTQYF.

The V call is TRBV11-2, the J call TRBJ2-2, with TRBD2 matching 8 bases. This CDR3 spans 16 amino acids. Germline CDR1 reads SGHAT; CDR2 reads FQNNGV. V dropped 4 bases and J dropped 4; count of bases not matched to a gene: 8. CDR3 DNA: TGTGCCAGCAGCTCAGCGGGGGTGAGGGGCACCGGGGAGCTGTTTTTT. It yields the protein CASSSAGVRGTGELFF.

CDR3 in amino acids: CASSVTSGRRDTQYF. The CDR3 DNA is TGTGCCAGCAGTGTGACTAGCGGGCGCAGAGATACGCAGTATTTT. This chain links TRBV6-1 with TRBJ2-3; 10 bases fit TRBD2. Germline CDR1 reads MNHNS; CDR2 reads SASEGT. This CDR3 is 15 amino acids long. V shed 4 bases, J shed 5 bases, and the junction held 6 bases outside the gene matches.

The genes are TRBV9 and TRBJ2-7; weak D call: TRBD2 (6 bases). The CDR3 runs 15 residues. V was trimmed by 5 bases and J by 2 bases, leaving 17 bases between them. Germline V gives CDR1 SGDLS, CDR2 YYNGEE. The CDR3 region has the DNA TGTGCCAGCAGTCCTCCGAGCGGGTTAACCTACGAGCAGTACTTC. Protein: CASSPPSGLTYEQYF.

This clone was counted a few times. The junction and the germline gene differ at one end; a read error may be behind it. The CDR3 nucleotides are TGTGCTAGCAGCCCCGGGGGGGGCCCCACAGATACGCAGTATTTT. It encodes CASSPGGGPTDTQYF. The chain recombines TRBV7-7 with TRBJ2-3; 8 bases map to TRBD2. This CDR3 is built from 15 residues. Germline CDR1 SSHAT, CDR2 FNYEAQ (reference sequence).

The chain has TRBV2 and TRBJ2-5; no clear D gene. V lost 1 base to trimming and J lost 6 bases, with 9 bases between them. The CDR3 contains 13 residues. The germline V gene has CDR1 SNHLY and CDR2 FYNNEI. The CDR3 is CASSEDGLQTQYF. CDR3 in DNA: TGTGCCAGCAGTGAAGATGGGCTGCAGACCCAGTACTTC.

CDR3 amino acids: CASSFGGATDTQYF. CDR3 DNA: TGTGCCAGCAGCTTCGGCGGGGCCACAGATACGCAGTATTTT. The chain couples TRBV7-2 to TRBJ2-3; D is possibly TRBD2 (6 bases). V dropped 3 bases and J dropped 2 bases, with 9 bases sitting between them. CDR1 and CDR2 (germline): SGHTA, FQGNSA. The length of the CDR3 is 14 residues.

This clone was detected a few times. The chain joins TRBV5-1 to TRBJ2-1, with 9 bases aligning to TRBD1. J lost 5 bases, V lost 4 bases, and 10 bases had no gene match. The CDR3 totals 16 residues. Germline V CDR1 and CDR2: SGHRS, YFSETQ. The CDR3 DNA sequence: TGCGCCAGCAGCCTGGCCCGGACAGGGGACAACAATGAGCAGTTCTTC. It specifies CASSLARTGDNNEQFF.

The chain recombines TRBV29-1 with TRBJ1-1; 9 bases agree with TRBD1. V was pared by 6 bases and J by 10 bases, with 3 bases of the junction left unmatched. This CDR3 is 10 amino acids long. Germline loops: CDR1 SQVTM, CDR2 ANQGSEA. The CDR3: CSVGQGIAFF. The CDR3 nucleotides are TGCAGCGTGGGACAGGGAATAGCTTTCTTT.

This clone was observed a handful of times. This chain joins TRBV7-2 and TRBJ2-7; 7 bases are a match to TRBD1. V shed 5 bases, J shed 3 bases, and the junction held 7 bases outside the gene matches. CDR1 is SGHTA and CDR2 is FQGNSA in the germline V gene. This CDR3 comprises 14 residues. Written as DNA, the CDR3 is TGTGCCAGCAGCCTCAACCGGGACAGCTACGAGCAGTACTTC. This sequence encodes CASSLNRDSYEQYF.